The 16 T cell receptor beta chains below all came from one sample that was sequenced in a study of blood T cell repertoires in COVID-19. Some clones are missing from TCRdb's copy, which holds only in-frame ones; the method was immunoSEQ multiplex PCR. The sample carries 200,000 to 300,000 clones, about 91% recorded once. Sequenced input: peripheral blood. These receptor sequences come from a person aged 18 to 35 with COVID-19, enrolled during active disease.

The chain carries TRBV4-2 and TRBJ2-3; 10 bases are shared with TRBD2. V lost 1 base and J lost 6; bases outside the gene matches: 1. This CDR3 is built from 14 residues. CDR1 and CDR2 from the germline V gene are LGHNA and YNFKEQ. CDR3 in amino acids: CASSQGAGGDTQYF. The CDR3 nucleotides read TGTGCCAGCAGCCAAGGAGCGGGAGGGGATACGCAGTATTTT.

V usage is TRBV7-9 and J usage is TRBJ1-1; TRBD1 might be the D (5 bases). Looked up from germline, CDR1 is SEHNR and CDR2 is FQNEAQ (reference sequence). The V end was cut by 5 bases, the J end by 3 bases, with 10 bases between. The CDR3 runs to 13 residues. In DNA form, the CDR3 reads TGTGCCAGCAGCCCCGGACACTACACTGAAGCTTTCTTT. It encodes CASSPGHYTEAFF.

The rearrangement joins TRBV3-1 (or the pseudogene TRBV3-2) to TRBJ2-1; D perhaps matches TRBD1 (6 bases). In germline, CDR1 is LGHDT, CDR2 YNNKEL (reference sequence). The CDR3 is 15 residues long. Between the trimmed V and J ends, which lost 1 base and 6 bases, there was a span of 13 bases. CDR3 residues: CASSQVKGVSNEQFF. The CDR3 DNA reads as TGTGCCAGCAGCCAAGTAAAGGGGGTTTCCAATGAGCAGTTCTTC.

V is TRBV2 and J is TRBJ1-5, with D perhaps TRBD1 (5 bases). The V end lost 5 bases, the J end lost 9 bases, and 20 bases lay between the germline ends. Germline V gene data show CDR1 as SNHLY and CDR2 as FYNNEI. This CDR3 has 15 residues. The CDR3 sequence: CASSSNRQPQAPQHF. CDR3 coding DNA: TGTGCCAGCAGTTCTAATCGACAGCCGCAGGCGCCCCAGCATTTT. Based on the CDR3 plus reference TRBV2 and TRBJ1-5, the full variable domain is EPEVTQTPSHQVTQMGQEVILRCVPISNHLYFYWYRQILGQKVEFLVSFYNNEISEKSEIFDDQFSVERPDGSNFTLKIRSTKLEDSAMYFCASSSNRQPQAPQHFGDGTRLSIL.

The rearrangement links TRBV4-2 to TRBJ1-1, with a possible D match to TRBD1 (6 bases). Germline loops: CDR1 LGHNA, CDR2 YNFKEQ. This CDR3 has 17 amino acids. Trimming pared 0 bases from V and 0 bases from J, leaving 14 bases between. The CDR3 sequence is CASSQDMGGGMNTEAFF. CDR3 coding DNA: TGTGCCAGCAGCCAAGATATGGGGGGGGGCATGAACACTGAAGCTTTCTTT.

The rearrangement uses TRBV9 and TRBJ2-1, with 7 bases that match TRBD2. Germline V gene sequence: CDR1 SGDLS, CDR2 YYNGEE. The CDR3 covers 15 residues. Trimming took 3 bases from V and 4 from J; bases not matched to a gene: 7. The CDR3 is CASSASGTKYNEQFF. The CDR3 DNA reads TGTGCCAGCAGCGCCTCCGGGACTAAATACAATGAGCAGTTCTTC.

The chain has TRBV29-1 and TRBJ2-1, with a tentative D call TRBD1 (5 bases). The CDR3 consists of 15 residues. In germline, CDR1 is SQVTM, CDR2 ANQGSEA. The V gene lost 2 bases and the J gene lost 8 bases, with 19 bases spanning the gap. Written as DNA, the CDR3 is TGCAGCGTTGAATCCCGAGACAGTTCGGCGTATGAGCAGTTCTTC. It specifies CSVESRDSSAYEQFF.

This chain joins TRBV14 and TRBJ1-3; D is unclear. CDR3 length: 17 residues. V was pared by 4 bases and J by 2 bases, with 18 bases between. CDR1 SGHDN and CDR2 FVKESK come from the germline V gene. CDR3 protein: CASSRRGGFLPGNTIYF. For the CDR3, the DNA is TGTGCCAGCAGCCGCCGCGGCGGGTTCCTGCCTGGAAACACCATATATTTT.

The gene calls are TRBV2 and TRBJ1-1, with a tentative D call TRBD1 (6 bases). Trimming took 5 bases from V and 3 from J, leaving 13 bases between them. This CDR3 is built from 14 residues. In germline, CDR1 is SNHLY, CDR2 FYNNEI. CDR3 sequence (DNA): TGTGCCAGCAGTAAAACAGGGTGGGACACTGAAGCTTTCTTT. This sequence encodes CASSKTGWDTEAFF.

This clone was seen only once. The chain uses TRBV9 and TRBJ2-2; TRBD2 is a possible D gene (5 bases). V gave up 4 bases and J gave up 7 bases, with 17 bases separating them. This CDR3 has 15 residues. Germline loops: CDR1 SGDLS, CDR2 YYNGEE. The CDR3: CASSPRLSDGGELFF. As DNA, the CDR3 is TGTGCCAGCAGCCCCCGACTATCGGACGGCGGGGAGCTGTTTTTT.

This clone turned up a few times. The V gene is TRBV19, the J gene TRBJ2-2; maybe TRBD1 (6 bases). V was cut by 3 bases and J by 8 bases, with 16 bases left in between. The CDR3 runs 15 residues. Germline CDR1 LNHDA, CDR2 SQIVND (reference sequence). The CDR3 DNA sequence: TGTGCCAGTAGTATGCACCAGGGGCTAGTTGGGGAGCTGTTTTTT. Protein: CASSMHQGLVGELFF. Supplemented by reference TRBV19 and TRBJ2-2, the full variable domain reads DGGITQSPKYLFRKEGQNVTLSCEQNLNHDAMYWYRQDPGQGLRLIYYSQIVNDFQKGDIAEGYSVSREKKESFPLTVTSAQKNPTAFYLCASSMHQGLVGELFFGEGSRLTVL.

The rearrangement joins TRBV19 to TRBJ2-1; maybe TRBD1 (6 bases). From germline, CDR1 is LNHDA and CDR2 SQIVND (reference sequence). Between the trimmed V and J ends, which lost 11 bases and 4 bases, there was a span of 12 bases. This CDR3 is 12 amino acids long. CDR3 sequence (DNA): TGTGCCTCGGGACAATCATACAATGAGCAGTTCTTC. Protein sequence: CASGQSYNEQFF.

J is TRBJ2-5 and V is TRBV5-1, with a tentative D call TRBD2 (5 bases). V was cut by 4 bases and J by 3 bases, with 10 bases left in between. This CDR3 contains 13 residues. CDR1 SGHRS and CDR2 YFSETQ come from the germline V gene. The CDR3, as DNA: TGCGCCAGCAGCCCGGACGGGGAAGAGACCCAGTACTTC. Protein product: CASSPDGEETQYF.

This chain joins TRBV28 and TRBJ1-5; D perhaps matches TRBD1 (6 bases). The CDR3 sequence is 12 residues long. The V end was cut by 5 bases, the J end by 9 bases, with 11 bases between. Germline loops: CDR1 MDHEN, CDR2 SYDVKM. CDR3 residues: CASSDQGLPQHF. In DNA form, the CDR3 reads TGTGCCAGCAGTGACCAGGGGCTGCCCCAGCATTTT.

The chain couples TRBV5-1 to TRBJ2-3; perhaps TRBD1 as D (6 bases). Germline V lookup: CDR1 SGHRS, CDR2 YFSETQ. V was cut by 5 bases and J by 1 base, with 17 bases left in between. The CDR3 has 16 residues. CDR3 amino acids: CASSPVRGSGTDTQYF. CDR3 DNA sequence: TGCGCCAGCAGTCCGGTTAGGGGGAGTGGCACAGATACGCAGTATTTT.

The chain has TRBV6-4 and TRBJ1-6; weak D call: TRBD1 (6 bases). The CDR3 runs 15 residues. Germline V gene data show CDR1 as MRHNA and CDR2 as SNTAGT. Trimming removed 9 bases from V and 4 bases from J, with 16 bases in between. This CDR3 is CASRTPRGYNSPLHF. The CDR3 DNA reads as TGTGCCAGTAGAACCCCAAGGGGGTATAATTCACCCCTCCACTTT.